The 12 T cell receptor beta chains below all came from one sample that was sequenced in a study of CD8 T cells in ankylosing spondylitis. TCRdb called the 5' RACE reads again in MiXCR, with one record for every CDR3 protein. This table holds about 130,000 distinct CDR3 sequences, more than 9.5% found once. The sample taken for sequencing was blood, either unsorted or a sorted T cell fraction (not recorded which). These receptors all come from a female donor with ankylosing spondylitis or in good health (not recorded which).

This clonotype has a count of ten or more. The V and J genes are TRBV24-1 and TRBJ1-5; possible D gene TRBD1, 5 bases. The CDR3 runs 13 residues. Germline lookup yields CDR1 KGHDR and CDR2 SFDVKD. V was trimmed by 10 bases and J by 4 bases, leaving 13 bases between them. CDR3: CATGRGENQPQHF. The DNA of the CDR3 is TGTGCCACAGGGAGAGGGGAAAATCAGCCCCAGCATTTT.

The chain couples TRBV20-1 to TRBJ1-2, with 9 bases lining up with TRBD1. V was pared by 3 bases and J by 7 bases, with 9 bases of the junction left unmatched. This CDR3 is built from 14 residues. Germline V gene data show CDR1 as DFQATT and CDR2 as SNEGSKA (reference sequence). The DNA of the CDR3 is TGCAGTGCTAGTCTCACAGGGGGCCGGGCTGGCTACACCTTC. Translating it yields CSASLTGGRAGYTF.

This clonotype showed up many times. The CDR3 nucleotides read TGTGCCAGCAGCGCCAGCCTAGCAACCTACGAGCAGTACTTC. As protein: CASSASLATYEQYF. The chain carries TRBV7-2 and TRBJ2-7, with a tentative D call TRBD2 (5 bases). Germline assignment: CDR1 SGHTA and CDR2 FQGNSA. This CDR3 is 14 amino acids long. The V end was cut by 5 bases, the J end by 2 bases, with 13 bases between.

This clonotype was recorded at least ten times. The rearrangement joins TRBV5-1 to TRBJ1-1; possibly TRBD1 for D (5 bases). Deletions cut 0 bases from V and 0 bases from J, with 6 bases between. The CDR3 consists of 14 residues. Germline V lookup: CDR1 SGHRS, CDR2 YFSETQ. CDR3 residues: CASSLEGMNTEAFF. The DNA for the CDR3 is TGCGCCAGCAGCTTGGAGGGGATGAACACTGAAGCTTTCTTT.

The sample holds many counts of this clonotype. The J gene is TRBJ2-5, the V gene TRBV2; 8 positions match TRBD2. The CDR3 consists of 15 residues. The ends lost 4 bases at V and 4 bases at J; junction bases unmatched: 8. The germline V gene encodes CDR1 SNHLY and CDR2 FYNNEI. The CDR3 bases are TGTGCCAGCAGTGGCCTGGCGGGAGGTCTAGAGACCCAGTACTTC. Encoded protein: CASSGLAGGLETQYF.

At least ten counts were recorded for this clonotype. The chain couples TRBV28 to TRBJ2-7, with 7 bases lining up with TRBD1. V lost 5 bases, J lost 5 bases, and 9 bases stayed unmatched. The CDR3 has 14 residues. Germline V gene sequence: CDR1 MDHEN, CDR2 SYDVKM. CDR3 in amino acids: CASSAAGTVHEQYF. In DNA form, the CDR3 reads TGTGCCAGCAGTGCTGCCGGGACAGTACACGAGCAGTACTTC. The full variable domain, completed using reference TRBV28 and TRBJ2-7, is DVKVTQSSRYLVKRTGEKVFLECVQDMDHENMFWYRQDPGLGLRLIYFSYDVKMKEKGDIPEGYSVSREKKERFSLILESASTNQTSMYLCASSAAGTVHEQYFGPGTRLTVT.

With respect to this clonotype: A much larger clonotype is one base distant, so this may be a read error. This chain uses TRBV7-8 with TRBJ2-1; 7 nucleotides match TRBD2. From germline, CDR1 is SGHVS and CDR2 FQNEAQ. The V segment lost 3 bases and the J segment 11 bases; nucleotides outside the gene matches: 13. CDR3 length: 15 amino acids. For the CDR3, the DNA is TGTGCCAGCAGCTTTACCGGGACTATCGGTGATAAGCAGTTCTTC. Encoded protein: CASSFTGTIGDKQFF.

There are many counts of this clonotype. The rearrangement joins TRBV7-9 to TRBJ1-5; D unclear. The germline gives CDR1 SEHNR, CDR2 FQNEAQ (reference sequence). CDR3 length: 14 amino acids. With 1 base removed from V and 7 bases from J, the gap between germline ends came to 11 bases. CDR3 sequence (DNA): TGTGCCAGCAGCTTAGGGGCAGGAATACAGCCCCAGCATTTT. It specifies CASSLGAGIQPQHF. Full variable domain (missing parts from reference TRBV7-9 and TRBJ1-5): DTGVSQNPRHKITKRGQNVTFRCDPISEHNRLYWYRQTLGQGPEFLTYFQNEAQLEKSRLLSDRFSAERPKGSFSTLEIQRTEQGDSAMYLCASSLGAGIQPQHFGDGTRLSIL.

This clonotype was counted many times. The chain combines TRBV24-1 with TRBJ1-5, with 9 bases fitting TRBD1. The CDR3 contains 15 residues. The V gene's germline CDR1 is KGHDR and CDR2 SFDVKD. The junction had 3 bases not matched to a gene; V was cut back by 2 bases and J by 5 bases. CDR3 protein: CATSDSTGGDQPQHF. In nucleotides, the CDR3 is TGTGCCACCAGTGATTCGACAGGGGGGGATCAGCCCCAGCATTTT.

This clonotype was seen many times. The rearrangement links TRBV7-9 to TRBJ1-1, with a tentative D call TRBD1 (6 bases). The CDR3 is 14 amino acids. Trimming cost V 5 bases and J 1 base, with 11 bases left between them. Germline CDR1 is SEHNR and CDR2 is FQNEAQ (reference sequence). CDR3 nucleotides: TGTGCCAGCAGCCTCCGGACAGAGAACACTGAAGCTTTCTTT. It translates to CASSLRTENTEAFF. Variable domain in full (rest from reference TRBV7-9 and TRBJ1-1): DTGVSQNPRHKITKRGQNVTFRCDPISEHNRLYWYRQTLGQGPEFLTYFQNEAQLEKSRLLSDRFSAERPKGSFSTLEIQRTEQGDSAMYLCASSLRTENTEAFFGQGTRLTVV.

This clonotype occurred many times. The V and J genes are TRBV11-2 and TRBJ2-5, with D hard to call. CDR3 length: 14 amino acids. The ends were cut back, 2 bases at V and 2 bases at J, with 9 bases in the middle. In germline, CDR1 is SGHAT, CDR2 FQNNGV. CDR3 in DNA: TGTGCCAGCAGCTTACCCTTCCTTCAAGAGACCCAGTACTTC. As protein: CASSLPFLQETQYF. The whole variable domain, filled in from reference TRBV11-2 and TRBJ2-5, reads EAGVAQSPRYKIIEKRQSVAFWCNPISGHATLYWYQQILGQGPKLLIQFQNNGVVDDSQLPKDRFSAERLKGVDSTLKIQPAKLEDSAVYLCASSLPFLQETQYFGPGTRLLVL.

This clonotype has a count of ten or more. The chain links TRBV11-2 to TRBJ2-3, with 9 positions matching TRBD2. The CDR3 is made up of 15 amino acids. From germline, CDR1 is SGHAT and CDR2 FQNNGV. Trimming took 3 bases from V and 5 from J; bases not matched to a gene: 6. CDR3 in DNA: TGTGCCAGCAGCTTGTGGCGGGAGGGGATAGATACGCAGTATTTT. Residues: CASSLWREGIDTQYF.